These 27 T cell receptor beta chains were sequenced from one sample in a study of identical twins. TCRdb called the 5' RACE reads again in MiXCR, with one record for every CDR3 protein. The sample consists of approximately 680,000 distinct CDR3 sequences, less than 9% of them appearing once. These data were also filed under a second study, of yellow fever vaccine responses in identical twins.

Source material: PBMCs. The source of these receptors is a woman between 18 and 29 years old in good health.

V gene TRBV9 combines with J gene TRBJ2-2; TRBD2 matches 7 bases. Germline V gene sequence: CDR1 SGDLS, CDR2 YYNGEE. V shed 4 bases, J shed 0 bases, and the junction held 3 bases outside the gene matches. The CDR3 totals 15 residues. The CDR3 reads CASSSSGANTGELFF. The CDR3 DNA is TGTGCCAGCAGCTCGAGCGGGGCGAACACCGGGGAGCTGTTTTTT.

In its sample, this clonotype was seen a few times. The chain has TRBV3-1 and TRBJ2-1; 9 bases align to TRBD2. The CDR3 consists of 18 residues. Germline assignment: CDR1 LGHDT and CDR2 YNNKEL (reference sequence). With V trimmed by 1 base and J by 6 bases, 13 bases remained unmatched. The CDR3 loop is CASSQVRLAGFARNEQFF. For the CDR3, the DNA is TGTGCCAGCAGCCAAGTGAGGCTAGCGGGGTTCGCCCGCAATGAGCAGTTCTTC.

This sequence joins TRBV5-1 and TRBJ2-2, with TRBD2 matching 8 bases. Germline CDR1 and CDR2: SGHRS and YFSETQ. The CDR3 runs 16 residues. V shed 4 bases, J shed 1 base, and the junction held 6 bases outside the gene matches. DNA for the CDR3: TGCGCCAGCAGCAAACTAGCGGAGCTGAACACCGGGGAGCTGTTTTTT. Protein: CASSKLAELNTGELFF.

This clonotype showed up many times. J is TRBJ2-2 and V is TRBV15, with 7 bases identical to TRBD2. With 2 bases clipped from V and 5 bases from J, the junction kept 8 bases outside the gene matches. CDR1 is LNHNV, CDR2 YYDKDF, per germline (reference sequence). The CDR3 consists of 16 residues. CDR3 DNA sequence: TGTGCCACCAGCAGACAAGCGGGAAGTCCTACCGGGGAGCTGTTTTTT. This sequence encodes CATSRQAGSPTGELFF. The variable domain in full, completed from reference TRBV15 and TRBJ2-2, reads DAMVIQNPRYQVTQFGKPVTLSCSQTLNHNVMYWYQQKSSQAPKLLFHYYDKDFNNEADTPDNFQSRRPNTSFCFLDIRSPGLGDTAMYLCATSRQAGSPTGELFFGEGSRLTVL.

This clonotype was seen a few times. The chain has TRBV7-6 and TRBJ1-5; D is ambiguous. Trimming took off 4 bases at V and 6 bases at J, with 10 bases between the two ends. The CDR3 consists of 13 residues. The germline V gene has CDR1 SGHVS and CDR2 FNYEAQ. The CDR3 sequence: CASSSLGSQPQHF. In DNA, the CDR3 is TGTGCCAGCAGCTCCTTAGGGAGTCAGCCCCAGCATTTT.

This clonotype turned up a few times. The rearrangement joins TRBV21-1 to TRBJ2-6; the listed D gene, TRBD1, was not tested against the DNA. TRBV21-1 constitutes a pseudogene. This CDR3 is 22 amino acids long. The CDR3 DNA follows: TGTGCCAGCAGCAAAGGATTCGGCTTACCGGGACAGGGTTTTTTTGGGGCCAACGTCCTGACTTTC. Translating gives CASSKGFGLPGQGFFGANVLTF.

The chain uses TRBV20-1 and TRBJ1-1; D is unclear. The CDR3 is 13 amino acids. Germline V CDR1 and CDR2: DFQATT, SNEGSKA (reference sequence). The ends were cut back, 6 bases at V and 1 base at J, with 12 bases in the middle. CDR3 amino acids: CSASSWGNTEAFF. The CDR3 DNA reads TGCAGTGCGTCATCCTGGGGGAACACTGAAGCTTTCTTT.

This chain joins TRBV7-3 and TRBJ2-1, with TRBD1 matching over 8 bases. There are 13 residues in the CDR3. V trimming: 5 bases; J trimming: 5 bases; junction bases outside the gene matches: 2. Germline V lookup: CDR1 SGHTA, CDR2 FQGTGA. CDR3 sequence: CASSQGADNEQFF. The CDR3 bases are TGTGCCAGCAGCCAGGGGGCCGACAATGAGCAGTTCTTC.

This clonotype occurred a few times. The chain carries TRBV2 and TRBJ1-2; D unresolved. The CDR3 covers 11 residues. Between the trimmed V and J ends, which lost 7 bases and 2 bases, there was a span of 5 bases. Germline V gene data show CDR1 as SNHLY and CDR2 as FYNNEI. In nucleotides, the CDR3 is TGTGCCAGCACCCTAAACTATGGCTACACCTTC. Its protein product is CASTLNYGYTF.

In this sample, this clonotype turned up a few times. The chain has TRBV28 and TRBJ1-4; D is possibly TRBD1 (6 bases). CDR3 length equals 15 residues. Trimming removed 1 base at V and 1 base at J, with 7 bases between. The V gene's germline CDR1 is MDHEN and CDR2 SYDVKM. DNA for the CDR3: TGTGCCAGCAGTTTATTGGACAGAACTAATGAAAAACTGTTTTTT. This sequence encodes CASSLLDRTNEKLFF.

This clonotype came up many times. J is TRBJ2-1 and V is TRBV2; 7 nucleotides agree with TRBD2. After removal of 4 bases from V and 7 bases from J, the junction contained 4 bases not matched to a gene. The CDR3 is 13 amino acids. The V gene's germline CDR1 is SNHLY and CDR2 FYNNEI. Here the CDR3 DNA reads TGTGCCAGCAGTGTGCGGGAGTGGAATGAGCAGTTCTTC. It codes for CASSVREWNEQFF.

This clonotype was picked up many times. The chain joins TRBV7-2 to TRBJ1-1; D remains unclear. CDR1 and CDR2 (germline): SGHTA, FQGNSA. Trimming took off 0 bases at V and 7 bases at J, with 12 bases between the two ends. CDR3 length: 14 residues. CDR3 sequence: CASSLASVGLEAFF. The CDR3 DNA follows: TGTGCCAGCAGCTTAGCGTCGGTAGGACTTGAAGCTTTCTTT.

This clonotype has a count of ten or more. The genes are TRBV4-1 and TRBJ1-1, with D unresolved. The CDR3 consists of 16 residues. V lost 1 base and J lost 5, with 17 bases in between. Germline V gives CDR1 MGHRA, CDR2 YSYEKL. The CDR3: CASSQVSHYMGTEAFF. DNA of the CDR3: TGCGCCAGCAGCCAAGTATCACACTATATGGGAACTGAAGCTTTCTTT.

The genes are TRBV3-1 and TRBJ1-6; 7 bases fit TRBD1. Germline CDR1 reads LGHDT; CDR2 reads YNNKEL (reference sequence). J gave up 8 bases and V 2 bases, and 9 bases lay outside the gene matches. The CDR3 length is 16 residues. In DNA, the CDR3 is TGTGCCAGCAGCCAACGTACAGGGGCGTCCTATTCACCCCTCCACTTT. Amino acid sequence: CASSQRTGASYSPLHF.

This clonotype was counted at least ten times. The chain employs TRBV6-5 and TRBJ1-6; possible D gene TRBD1, 5 bases. The CDR3 covers 14 residues. CDR1 is MNHEY, CDR2 SVGAGI, per germline. Trimming left V 2 bases short and J 8 bases short, with 10 bases between. CDR3 region: CASSYQGNYSPLHF. The CDR3 DNA follows: TGTGCCAGCAGTTACCAGGGCAATTATTCACCCCTCCACTTT.

This clonotype was seen many times. V usage is TRBV7-8 and J usage is TRBJ1-5; no reliable D call. Germline V lookup: CDR1 SGHVS, CDR2 FQNEAQ. The CDR3 consists of 12 residues. Trimming removed 1 base at V and 9 bases at J, with 7 bases between. The CDR3 DNA follows: TGTGCCAGCAGCTTAGAAGGGTGGCCCCAGCATTTT. Its protein product is CASSLEGWPQHF.

In this sample, this clonotype turned up many times. V is TRBV5-6 and J is TRBJ2-3, with 9 bases matching TRBD2. Germline V gene data show CDR1 as SGHDT and CDR2 as YYEEEE. With 3 bases clipped from V and 3 bases from J, the junction kept 5 bases outside the gene matches. This CDR3 is built from 15 residues. The CDR3 DNA reads as TGTGCCAGCAGCTCAGTAGCGGGAGTAACAGATACGCAGTATTTT. It encodes CASSSVAGVTDTQYF. Variable domain in full (rest from reference TRBV5-6 and TRBJ2-3): DAGVTQSPTHLIKTRGQQVTLRCSPKSGHDTVSWYQQALGQGPQFIFQYYEEEERQRGNFPDRFSGHQFPNYSSELNVNALLLGDSALYLCASSSVAGVTDTQYFGPGTRLTVL.

The sample holds a few counts of this clonotype. The chain employs TRBV3-1 and TRBJ2-1, with TRBD2 identical over 10 bases. Germline CDR1 is LGHDT and CDR2 is YNNKEL (reference sequence). V dropped 2 bases and J dropped 8; count of bases not matched to a gene: 3. CDR3 size: 14 residues. CDR3 sequence reads: CASSQSAGGDEQFF. The CDR3 DNA reads TGTGCCAGCAGCCAATCAGCGGGGGGGGATGAGCAGTTCTTC.

Ten or more counts support this clonotype. V and J are TRBV5-6 and TRBJ2-1; D is perhaps TRBD2 (6 bases). Germline V gene lookup returns CDR1 SGHDT and CDR2 YYEEEE. CDR3 length: 14 amino acids. V lost 4 bases to trimming and J lost 7 bases, with 15 bases between them. The CDR3 sequence is CASSNRDSANEQFF. In nucleotides, the CDR3 is TGTGCCAGCAGCAACCGGGACTCAGCAAATGAGCAGTTCTTC.

This clonotype was counted a few times. The V and J genes are TRBV4-1 and TRBJ2-1; TRBD2 aligns across 12 bases. This CDR3 is 20 amino acids long. Per the germline V gene, CDR1 is MGHRA and CDR2 is YSYEKL. Unmatched junction bases numbered 16, after V lost 1 base and J lost 6 bases. The CDR3 loop reads CASSQAFGRGRTSGINEQFF. CDR3 bases: TGCGCCAGCAGCCAAGCGTTCGGGCGGGGCCGGACTAGCGGGATCAATGAGCAGTTCTTC.

This clonotype was counted ten times or more. The chain combines TRBV9 with TRBJ2-1; 8 bases map to TRBD2. The trim removed 4 bases at V and 2 bases at J, leaving 5 bases unmatched. The CDR3 spans 15 residues. From germline, CDR1 is SGDLS and CDR2 YYNGEE. The CDR3 is CASSRKRGPYNEQFF. The CDR3 region has the DNA TGTGCCAGCAGCAGGAAGCGGGGGCCCTACAATGAGCAGTTCTTC.

This clonotype was counted a few times. The CDR3 sequence: CASSPDRRSSYNEQFF. As DNA, the CDR3 is TGTGCCAGCAGCCCGGACAGGAGAAGCTCCTACAATGAGCAGTTCTTC. The genes are TRBV7-3 and TRBJ2-1; 7 nucleotides align to TRBD1. CDR3 length equals 16 residues. Per the germline V gene, CDR1 is SGHTA and CDR2 is FQGTGA. The J segment lost 0 bases and the V segment lost 5 bases, leaving 7 bases of the junction unmatched.

Only a few counts were recorded for this clonotype. This chain uses TRBV7-6 with TRBJ1-5, with 7 bases identical to TRBD1. The J segment lost 1 base and the V segment lost 1 base, leaving 4 bases of the junction unmatched. The CDR3 runs to 16 residues. Germline V gene data show CDR1 as SGHVS and CDR2 as FNYEAQ. CDR3 sequence reads: CASSLEQGLSNQPQHF. The CDR3 DNA is TGTGCCAGCAGCTTAGAACAGGGGTTAAGCAATCAGCCCCAGCATTTT.

This clonotype was recorded a few times. The CDR3, as DNA: TGTGCCACCAGAGCCTCGAGCACAGATACGCAGTATTTT. Translated, it gives CATRASSTDTQYF. This chain uses TRBV24-1 with TRBJ2-3; D is undetermined. The germline CDR1 and CDR2 sequences are KGHDR and SFDVKD. The CDR3 contains 13 residues. Trimming shortened V by 7 bases and J by 0 bases, and 7 bases separated the two germline ends.

The chain uses TRBV3-2 and TRBJ2-7; TRBD1 is the table's D call and was not checked against the DNA. TRBV3-2 is classified as a pseudogene. The CDR3 sequence is 15 residues long. The chain's CDR3 is CASSQSPGPRFEQYF. The CDR3 DNA reads as TGTGCCAGCAGCCAATCTCCGGGTCCTAGATTTGAGCAGTACTTC.

This clonotype was counted only a few times. This chain joins TRBV10-3 and TRBJ2-2; 8 bases agree with TRBD2. The CDR3 has 16 amino acids. V shed 6 bases, J shed 0 bases, and the junction held 6 bases outside the gene matches. From germline, CDR1 is ENHRY and CDR2 SYGVKD. The CDR3: CAISGGGLANTGELFF. The CDR3 DNA reads TGTGCCATCAGCGGGGGGGGACTCGCGAACACCGGGGAGCTGTTTTTT.

The sample holds a few counts of this clonotype. This chain connects TRBV20-1 to TRBJ2-1; 7 bases are shared with TRBD2. Losses at the gene ends were 0 bases for V and 5 bases for J; bases not matched to a gene: 7. Germline-derived CDR1 and CDR2 are DFQATT and SNEGSKA (reference sequence). The CDR3 length is 15 residues. The CDR3 nucleotides are TGCAGTGCTAGAGATGCGACTAGCCGTGACAATGAGCAGTTCTTC. Translating gives CSARDATSRDNEQFF.